Here is one T cell receptor beta chain with its context. What it binds is not known. Germline lookup yields CDR1 ENHRY and CDR2 SYGVKD. The CDR3 extends over 13 amino acids. V lost 7 bases and J lost 4, with 13 bases in between. This record comes from a study of a mutant IDH1 vaccine in newly diagnosed glioma. Study-wide background: Mean patient age was roughly 43 years; approximately 62% were male and around 38% female. It was radiotherapy, temozolomide, or both that patients received previously, with most receiving both. Findings of the study overall: Pseudoprogression seemed unrelated to changes in top peripheral T cell clonotypes.

The time point was: baseline, week 1 (first vaccination visit). Documented treatment: pre-vaccination baseline after standard-of-care therapy. New WHO grade 3 or 4 IDH1-mutant, ATRX-lost astrocytomas were present in all donors. Using immunoSEQ multiplex PCR, the repertoire was profiled, and TCRdb retains in-frame clones only, with some absent. In the table there are tens of thousands of clones, almost 85% of which are singletons. This TCR was sampled from a man aged 35 to 55 with glioma. Some clones in this sample may be carry-over from other donors' samples. This sample comprised PBMCs, obtained from a glioma patient treated with radiotherapy, temozolomide or both. This chain connects TRBV10-3 to TRBJ2-5; D remains ambiguous. In nucleotides, the CDR3 is TGTGCCATCAAAAATAGCTCGGGAGAGACCCAGTACTTC. Translating it yields CAIKNSSGETQYF.